A single sample is the source of the 29 T cell receptor beta chains below, sequenced in a study of cytomegalovirus exposure and HLA in healthy donors. 13 Jbeta primers and 60 Vbeta primers were used for the PCR. Assay: immunoSEQ multiplex PCR; the TCRdb copy retains only in-frame clones and omits some. The table has under 150,000 clones, roughly 80% seen once. The sample consisted of PBMCs. These TCRs come from a woman aged 35 to 49 in good health and CMV-seronegative.

This chain's CDR3 is CASSSAPAGEQFF. As DNA, the CDR3 is TGTGCCAGCAGCTCCGCCCCCGCAGGTGAGCAGTTCTTC. The V call is TRBV7-2, the J call TRBJ2-1; D remains ambiguous. Trimming left V 4 bases short and J 9 bases short, with 13 bases between. The CDR3 loop spans 13 amino acids. CDR1 is SGHTA, CDR2 FQGNSA, per germline.

This chain connects TRBV27 to TRBJ1-2, with 8 positions matching TRBD1. This CDR3 has 15 residues. Trimming cost V 4 bases and J 1 base; bases outside gene matches: 5. CDR1 and CDR2 (germline): MNHEY, SMNVEV (reference sequence). The CDR3, as DNA: TGTGCCAGCAGTTCCATCGGACAGGGTAACTATGGCTACACCTTC. As protein: CASSSIGQGNYGYTF.

V is TRBV11-3 and J is TRBJ2-1, with 10 bases identical to TRBD2. CDR1 and CDR2 from the germline V gene are SGHNT and YENEEA. Germline trimming cut 5 bases from V and 6 bases from J; bases unmatched to any gene: 7. The CDR3 covers 15 residues. The CDR3 protein is CASSSGLAGGNEQFF. DNA for the CDR3: TGTGCCAGCAGCAGCGGATTAGCGGGAGGCAATGAGCAGTTCTTC.

The chain combines TRBV2 with TRBJ1-2; 7 bases fit TRBD1. This CDR3 region has 13 residues. Germline CDR1 SNHLY, CDR2 FYNNEI. The V gene end was trimmed by 3 bases and the J gene end by 5 bases; junction bases not matched to a gene: 3. CDR3 DNA: TGTGCCAGCAGTGAGGGACAGTTATATGGCTACACCTTC. Protein sequence: CASSEGQLYGYTF. Complete variable domain (other parts from reference TRBV2 and TRBJ1-2): EPEVTQTPSHQVTQMGQEVILRCVPISNHLYFYWYRQILGQKVEFLVSFYNNEISEKSEIFDDQFSVERPDGSNFTLKIRSTKLEDSAMYFCASSEGQLYGYTFGSGTRLTVV.

The chain recombines TRBV5-4 with TRBJ2-1; D is possibly TRBD2 (5 bases). The CDR3 spans 17 residues. In germline, CDR1 is SGHNT, CDR2 YYREEE (reference sequence). Between the trimmed V and J ends, which lost 1 base and 5 bases, there was a span of 19 bases. Written as DNA, the CDR3 is TGTGCCAGCAGCTTGTTAGGTGGTCTAGCTGTGAACAATGAGCAGTTCTTC. This sequence encodes CASSLLGGLAVNNEQFF.

This clone was seen more than once but under ten times. The chain employs TRBV5-4 and TRBJ2-6, with D possibly TRBD2 on 5 matching bases. V was shortened by 0 bases and J by 0 bases, with 13 bases between the two germline ends. The germline gives CDR1 SGHNT, CDR2 YYREEE (reference sequence). The CDR3 loop spans 18 amino acids. CDR3 sequence (DNA): TGTGCCAGCAGCTTGGGCGGACTCCCCCCCTCTGGGGCCAACGTCCTGACTTTC. Translated, it gives CASSLGGLPPSGANVLTF.

The chain has TRBV5-1 and TRBJ2-2; 11 nucleotides align to TRBD2. Trimming removed 6 bases from V and 6 bases from J; junction bases left unmatched: 7. The CDR3 runs to 15 residues. Germline lookup yields CDR1 SGHRS and CDR2 YFSETQ. This CDR3 reads CASKLAGGPSGELFF. The CDR3 DNA is TGCGCCAGCAAATTAGCGGGAGGGCCTTCCGGGGAGCTGTTTTTT.

The rearrangement joins TRBV7-2 to TRBJ2-1; 7 positions match TRBD1. Germline-derived CDR1 and CDR2 are SGHTA and FQGNSA. This CDR3 spans 12 amino acids. The J segment lost 6 bases and the V segment lost 6 bases, leaving 2 bases of the junction unmatched. CDR3 in amino acids: CASRRQGNEQFF. The DNA for the CDR3 is TGTGCCAGCAGGCGACAGGGCAATGAGCAGTTCTTC.

The chain combines TRBV4-3 with TRBJ1-2, with 8 bases matching TRBD1. V trimming: 1 base; J trimming: 7 bases; junction bases outside the gene matches: 5. From germline, CDR1 is LGHNA and CDR2 YSLEER. This CDR3 comprises 14 residues. Written as DNA, the CDR3 is TGCGCCAGCAGCCAAGCCAGGGGGCTGGGTGGCTACACCTTC. As protein: CASSQARGLGGYTF.

The rearrangement uses TRBV11-1 and TRBJ2-1; 11 nucleotides agree with TRBD2. Germline loops: CDR1 SGHAT, CDR2 FQDESV (reference sequence). This CDR3 comprises 17 residues. V was clipped by 1 base and J by 9 bases; unmatched bases: 11. The CDR3, as DNA: TGTGCCAGCAGCTTAGAAGTACTAGCGGGAGAGGGAAGTGAGCAGTTCTTC. It encodes CASSLEVLAGEGSEQFF. Looking up the rest from reference TRBV11-1 and TRBJ2-1 gives the full variable domain: EAEVAQSPRYKITEKSQAVAFWCDPISGHATLYWYRQILGQGPELLVQFQDESVVDDSQLPKDRFSAERLKGVDSTLKIQPAELGDSAMYLCASSLEVLAGEGSEQFFGPGTRLTVL.

V gene TRBV6-5 combines with J gene TRBJ2-2; TRBD2 matches at 12 bases. CDR1 is MNHEY, CDR2 SVGAGI, per germline. This CDR3 comprises 15 residues. V gave up 4 bases and J gave up 6 bases; unmatched junction bases: 3. For the CDR3, the DNA is TGTGCCAGCAGTTCGACTAGCGGGAGATCCGGGGAGCTGTTTTTT. Translation gives CASSSTSGRSGELFF.

This clone was seen a single time. The chain carries TRBV7-3 and TRBJ2-1; TRBD2 agrees at 12 bases. J lost 8 bases, V lost 5 bases, and 4 bases had no gene match. The CDR3 covers 14 residues. Germline values: CDR1 SGHTA, CDR2 FQGTGA. The CDR3 is CASSGLAGRHEQFF. The CDR3, as DNA: TGTGCCAGCAGCGGACTAGCGGGGAGGCATGAGCAGTTCTTC. The whole variable domain, remainder taken from reference TRBV7-3 and TRBJ2-1, is GAGVSQTPSNKVTEKGKYVELRCDPISGHTALYWYRQSLGQGPEFLIYFQGTGAADDSGLPNDRFFAVRPEGSVSTLKIQRTERGDSAVYLCASSGLAGRHEQFFGPGTRLTVL.

This clone was recorded once. V is TRBV9 and J is TRBJ1-5; a weak D match, TRBD1 (6 bases). The germline V and J ends were trimmed by 3 bases and 5 bases, with 9 bases remaining between them. Germline V lookup: CDR1 SGDLS, CDR2 YYNGEE. This CDR3 is built from 13 residues. The CDR3 DNA follows: TGTGCCAGCAGCGAAACAGGGTATCAGCCCCAGCATTTT. It encodes CASSETGYQPQHF.

The chain carries TRBV5-6 and TRBJ1-2; D gene uncertain. The V and J ends lost 2 bases and 0 bases respectively, with 8 bases between them. Germline CDR1 and CDR2: SGHDT and YYEEEE. The CDR3 length is 14 residues. The CDR3 DNA follows: TGTGCCAGCAGCTTTTTGAGGACTAACTATGGCTACACCTTC. Encoded protein: CASSFLRTNYGYTF.

V gene TRBV19 combines with J gene TRBJ2-6; 9 bases are shared with TRBD1. Trimming took 8 bases from V and 2 from J; bases not matched to a gene: 16. The CDR3 is 19 residues long. Germline CDR1 reads LNHDA; CDR2 reads SQIVND (reference sequence). The CDR3 loop reads CASSTYTGGIIAGANVLTF. The CDR3 bases are TGTGCCAGTTCCACCTACACAGGGGGCATTATTGCTGGGGCCAACGTCCTGACTTTC. The variable domain in full, with the rest retrieved from reference TRBV19 and TRBJ2-6, is DGGITQSPKYLFRKEGQNVTLSCEQNLNHDAMYWYRQDPGQGLRLIYYSQIVNDFQKGDIAEGYSVSREKKESFPLTVTSAQKNPTAFYLCASSTYTGGIIAGANVLTFGAGSRLTVL.

This sequence joins TRBV7-9 and TRBJ2-1, with 7 nucleotides matching TRBD1. The CDR3 is made up of 15 amino acids. After removal of 6 bases from V and 5 bases from J, the junction contained 10 bases not matched to a gene. The germline V gene encodes CDR1 SEHNR and CDR2 FQNEAQ (reference sequence). CDR3 DNA: TGTGCCAGCAGTCCTAAAGAGGGGGCCAACAATGAGCAGTTCTTC. Translated: CASSPKEGANNEQFF.

Only a few counts were recorded for this clone. V gene TRBV14 combines with J gene TRBJ1-1; TRBD1 agrees at 9 bases. The V gene end was trimmed by 4 bases and the J gene end by 1 base; junction bases not matched to a gene: 7. In germline, CDR1 is SGHDN, CDR2 FVKESK. This CDR3 is built from 16 residues. The CDR3 spells CASSPTGGGRNTEAFF. The DNA for the CDR3 is TGTGCCAGCAGCCCTACAGGGGGCGGAAGGAACACTGAAGCTTTCTTT.

J is TRBJ1-1 and V is TRBV27; possible D gene TRBD1, 5 bases. Germline V gene lookup returns CDR1 MNHEY and CDR2 SMNVEV (reference sequence). This CDR3 spans 15 amino acids. The V end lost 6 bases, the J end lost 0 bases, and 14 bases lay between the germline ends. The CDR3 sequence is CASSFRQTMNTEAFF. CDR3 bases: TGTGCCAGCAGCTTCCGACAGACAATGAACACTGAAGCTTTCTTT.

The chain uses TRBV4-2 and TRBJ2-2, with D perhaps TRBD1 (6 bases). This CDR3 is 16 amino acids long. V was pared by 2 bases and J by 7 bases, with 17 bases between. The germline CDR1 and CDR2 sequences are LGHNA and YNFKEQ. The CDR3 protein is CASSQRSLQGLGELFF. CDR3 nucleotides: TGTGCCAGCAGCCAACGATCTCTCCAGGGGCTCGGGGAGCTGTTTTTT.

This chain joins TRBV13 and TRBJ1-1; 7 positions agree with TRBD1. After removal of 0 bases from V and 12 bases from J, the junction contained 4 bases not matched to a gene. The CDR3 spans 12 residues. Germline V gene sequence: CDR1 PRHDT, CDR2 FYEKMQ (reference sequence). In DNA form, the CDR3 reads TGTGCCAGCAGCTTAGGGACAGGGAAGACTTTCTTT. This codes for CASSLGTGKTFF.

V usage is TRBV5-5 and J usage is TRBJ2-7, with D hard to call. Germline V gene lookup returns CDR1 SGHKS and CDR2 YYEKEE (reference sequence). The CDR3 has 14 residues. Trimming left V 0 bases short and J 5 bases short, with 12 bases between. CDR3 protein: CASSLDPAMDEQYF. CDR3 DNA: TGTGCCAGCAGCTTGGACCCCGCGATGGACGAGCAGTACTTC.

V usage is TRBV7-2 and J usage is TRBJ1-1, with 11 bases identical to TRBD1. This CDR3 spans 17 amino acids. The germline V gene encodes CDR1 SGHTA and CDR2 FQGNSA. The ends lost 5 bases at V and 1 base at J; junction bases unmatched: 9. The CDR3 DNA sequence: TGTGCCAGCAGCGCCCCCAGGGACAGGGGGGCGAACACTGAAGCTTTCTTT. As protein: CASSAPRDRGANTEAFF.

V and J are TRBV5-1 and TRBJ1-3, with D possibly being TRBD1 (5 bases). V lost 3 bases and J 4 bases, leaving 8 bases between the germline ends. This CDR3 is built from 13 residues. Germline loops: CDR1 SGHRS, CDR2 YFSETQ. The chain's CDR3 is CASSSSGGNTIYF. CDR3 bases: TGCGCCAGCAGCTCGTCAGGGGGAAACACCATATATTTT.

This sequence joins TRBV7-9 and TRBJ2-1; 12 bases fit TRBD2. Germline V gene data show CDR1 as SEHNR and CDR2 as FQNEAQ (reference sequence). The V segment lost 5 bases and the J segment 5 bases; nucleotides outside the gene matches: 4. The CDR3 length is 15 residues. The CDR3 spells CASSPRLAGDNEQFF. The CDR3 bases are TGTGCCAGCAGCCCACGACTAGCGGGGGACAATGAGCAGTTCTTC.

V usage is TRBV4-3 and J usage is TRBJ2-3, with TRBD2 as a possible D gene (6 bases). The CDR3 consists of 18 residues. Trimming pared 1 base from V and 0 bases from J, leaving 17 bases between. Per germline, CDR1 LGHNA and CDR2 YSLEER. CDR3 loop: CASSQALVDGGSTDTQYF. The CDR3 nucleotides are TGCGCCAGCAGCCAAGCTCTCGTGGATGGAGGGAGCACAGATACGCAGTATTTT.

This rearrangement joins TRBV19 to TRBJ2-3; 7 bases map to TRBD1. Germline V gene data show CDR1 as LNHDA and CDR2 as SQIVND (reference sequence). V lost 5 bases and J lost 6; bases outside the gene matches: 8. The CDR3 spans 14 residues. The CDR3 protein is CASSAGTAGDTQYF. The CDR3 DNA reads TGTGCCAGTAGTGCCGGGACAGCCGGGGATACGCAGTATTTT.

The gene calls are TRBV9 and TRBJ1-2; TRBD1 matches at 7 bases. There are 15 residues in the CDR3. V was clipped by 5 bases and J by 2 bases; unmatched bases: 9. Germline V gives CDR1 SGDLS, CDR2 YYNGEE. The chain's CDR3 is CASSGGTALNYGYTF. The CDR3 DNA reads as TGTGCCAGCAGTGGTGGGACAGCTCTGAACTATGGCTACACCTTC. Complete variable domain (other parts from reference TRBV9 and TRBJ1-2): DSGVTQTPKHLITATGQRVTLRCSPRSGDLSVYWYQQSLDQGLQFLIQYYNGEERAKGNILERFSAQQFPDLHSELNLSSLELGDSALYFCASSGGTALNYGYTFGSGTRLTVV.

The chain recombines TRBV7-9 with TRBJ2-7; a weak D match, TRBD2 (6 bases). The germline V and J ends were trimmed by 4 bases and 0 bases, with 16 bases remaining between them. This CDR3 region has 16 residues. CDR1 SEHNR and CDR2 FQNEAQ come from the germline V gene (reference sequence). The CDR3 nucleotides are TGTGCCAGCAGCTCCCTTAGCGGAGGCGGCTCCTACGAGCAGTACTTC. As protein: CASSSLSGGGSYEQYF.

The count of this clone is one. The rearrangement links TRBV7-2 to TRBJ1-6, with D unresolved. This CDR3 region has 15 residues. Trimming shortened V by 1 base and J by 5 bases, and 9 bases separated the two germline ends. Germline V gives CDR1 SGHTA, CDR2 FQGNSA. CDR3 DNA sequence: TGTGCCAGCAGCTTAGTCGCGGGGAATAATTCACCCCTCCACTTT. This translates into CASSLVAGNNSPLHF.